This T cell receptor beta chain comes out of a study of OX40 agonist ivuxolimab in advanced cancers. On the study more broadly: Ivuxolimab, an antibody acting as an agonist of OX40 (CD134), was used to treat patients. Dose-escalation patients' cancers were hepatocellular carcinoma, melanoma, renal cell or head and neck cancer. Study findings and constraints: The expanded peripheral T cells' antigen specificity was not determined.

No patient had autoimmune disease or received systemic immunosuppression. Note on this clone: Its matching antigen is unknown.

The CDR3 covers 13 residues. The germline CDR1 and CDR2 sequences are MDHEN and SYDVKM. V lost 6 bases and J lost 7; bases outside the gene matches: 7. Using immunoSEQ multiplex PCR, the repertoire was profiled, and TCRdb retains in-frame clones only, with some absent. The sample shows some 17,000 clones, 80% to 90% of them seen only once. The sample in question was CD4+ or CD8+ T cells sorted from blood, obtained in a trial of the OX40 agonist ivuxolimab. This chain joins TRBV28 and TRBJ2-7, with 9 bases lining up with TRBD2. The sequence was collected from an adult with an advanced solid tumor such as melanoma, head and neck, liver or kidney cancer. The chain's CDR3 is CASSLITSGEQYF. For the CDR3, the DNA is TGTGCCAGCAGCTTGATAACTAGCGGGGAGCAGTACTTC.